These T cell receptor beta chains were read from a single sample in a study of T cells after yellow fever vaccination. TCRdb ran MiXCR on the 5' RACE reads and lists one entry per CDR3 protein. This table has under 300,000 distinct CDR3 sequences, 10% to 15% appearing once. The specimen comprised CD4+ T cells sorted from PBMCs, sampled 45 days after the yellow fever booster vaccination. These receptor sequences come from a man aged 30 to 39 who received the YFV17D yellow fever vaccine. Both conserved end residues are part of each CDR3. A D gene is named only where the DNA matches it firmly. The size entry is marked missing in some rows and otherwise reads once, few, many or a size class.

v_call	d_call	j_call	clone_size	cdr3_aa	cdr3_nt
TRBV18	-	TRBJ2-1	many	CASSPNMGYIRNEQFF	TGTGCCAGCTCACCAAACATGGGGTACATAAGAAATGAGCAGTTCTTC
TRBV6-2/TRBV6-3	-	TRBJ2-1	few	CASSLTKLNEQFF	TGTGCCAGCAGTCTAACCAAATTGAATGAGCAGTTCTTC
TRBV5-1	-	TRBJ1-1	many	CASSHGSNTEAFF	TGCGCCAGCAGCCATGGGTCGAACACTGAAGCTTTCTTT
TRBV12-3/TRBV12-4	TRBD1	TRBJ2-2	few	CASRQGAREGGLFF	TGTGCCAGCAGACAGGGGGCGCGCGAGGGGGGGCTGTTTTTT
TRBV6-2/TRBV6-3	TRBD2	TRBJ2-1	few	CASSPDLAGRYNEQFF	TGTGCCAGCAGTCCTGACTTAGCGGGAAGATACAATGAGCAGTTCTTC
TRBV5-1	-	TRBJ2-2	few	CASSLGQTSSTGELFF	TGCGCCAGCAGCTTGGGGCAGACGTCCTCCACCGGGGAGCTGTTTTTT
TRBV4-3	-	TRBJ1-5	few	CASSQGRNQPQHF	TGCGCCAGCAGCCAAGGCCGAAATCAGCCCCAGCATTTT
TRBV12-3/TRBV12-4	-	TRBJ2-3	-	CASSSAGDTQYF	TGTGCCAGCAGTTCCGCGGGGGATACGCAGTATTTT
TRBV2	TRBD2	TRBJ2-3	many	CASSRLAGVRTDTQYF	TGTGCCAGCAGCCGGCTAGCGGGAGTAAGGACAGATACGCAGTATTTT
TRBV12-3/TRBV12-4	-	TRBJ1-3	many	CASRPSSGNTIYF	TGTGCCAGCAGGCCCAGCTCTGGAAACACCATATATTTT
TRBV6-1	-	TRBJ2-2	few	CASRKKIAVNTGELFF	TGTGCCAGCCGAAAAAAAATAGCGGTTAACACCGGGGAGCTGTTTTTT
TRBV7-2	-	TRBJ1-1	-	CASSLGLCLTEAFF	TGTGCCAGCAGCTTAGGACTCTGCTTAACTGAAGCTTTCTTT
TRBV4-3	TRBD1	TRBJ2-6	few	CASSQEQGAVYSGANVLTF	TGCGCCAGCAGCCAAGAACAGGGGGCGGTTTACTCTGGGGCCAACGTCCTGACTTTC
TRBV29-1	-	TRBJ2-3	-	CSVGRQVDTQYF	TGCAGCGTAGGAAGACAGGTAGATACGCAGTATTTT
TRBV20-1	-	TRBJ2-1	few	CSARVVGRSNEQFF	TGCAGTGCTAGAGTAGTGGGGCGGAGCAATGAGCAGTTCTTC
TRBV7-9	TRBD1	TRBJ2-7	-	CASRPTGGPLDEQYF	TGTGCCAGCAGGCCCACAGGGGGCCCTCTGGACGAGCAGTACTTC
TRBV21-1	-	TRBJ2-2	few	CASSKAQGVDGTGELFF	TGTGCCAGCAGCAAAGCGCAGGGGGTCGATGGCACCGGGGAGCTGTTTTTT